This T cell receptor (beta chain) is from a study of a mutant IDH1 vaccine in newly diagnosed glioma. As regards this clone: Its antigen is still unknown.

Time point meaning: week 35, safety follow-up. Alongside topical imiquimod, each dose of vaccine comprised 300 ug of mutant IDH1 20-mer peptide. Clones were read by immunoSEQ multiplex PCR, and TCRdb kept only the in-frame ones, dropping some. Of 41,000 or so clones detected, more than 80% appear once; the ten largest clones hold around 1.5%. Between the trimmed V and J ends, which lost 5 bases and 9 bases, there was a span of 14 bases. The CDR3 is made up of 13 amino acids. Germline CDR1 reads SGHTA; CDR2 reads FQGTGA. Specimen: PBMCs, collected from a glioma patient whose treatment included an IDH1 peptide vaccine. The receptor was derived from a man aged 40-50 years with glioma. The chain employs TRBV7-3 and TRBJ2-4; no firm D call. The CDR3 DNA follows: TGTGCCAGCAGCCCCCGGTCCGGTGGCATTCAGTACTTC. As protein: CASSPRSGGIQYF. Based on the CDR3 plus reference TRBV7-3 and TRBJ2-4, the full variable domain is GAGVSQTPSNKVTEKGKYVELRCDPISGHTALYWYRQSLGQGPEFLIYFQGTGAADDSGLPNDRFFAVRPEGSVSTLKIQRTERGDSAVYLCASSPRSGGIQYFGAGTRLSVL.